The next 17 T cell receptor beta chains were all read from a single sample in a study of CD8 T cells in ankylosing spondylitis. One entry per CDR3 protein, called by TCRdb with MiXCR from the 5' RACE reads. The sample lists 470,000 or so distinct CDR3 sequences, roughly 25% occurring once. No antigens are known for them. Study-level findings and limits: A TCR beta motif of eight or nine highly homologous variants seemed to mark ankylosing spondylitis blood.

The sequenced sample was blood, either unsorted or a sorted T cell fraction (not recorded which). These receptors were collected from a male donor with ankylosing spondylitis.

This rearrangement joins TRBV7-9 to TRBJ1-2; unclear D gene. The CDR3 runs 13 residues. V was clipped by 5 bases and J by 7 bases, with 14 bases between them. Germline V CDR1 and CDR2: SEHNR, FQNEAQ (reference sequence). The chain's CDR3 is CASSPTAPTGYTF. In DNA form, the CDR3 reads TGTGCCAGCAGCCCAACAGCCCCCACTGGCTACACCTTC.

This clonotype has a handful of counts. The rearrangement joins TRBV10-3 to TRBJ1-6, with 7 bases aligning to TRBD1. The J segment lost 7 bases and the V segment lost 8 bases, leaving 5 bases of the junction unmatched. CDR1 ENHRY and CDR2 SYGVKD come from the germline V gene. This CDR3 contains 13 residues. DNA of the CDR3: TGTGCCATCGTGGGACAGATGAATTCACCCCTCCACTTT. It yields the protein CAIVGQMNSPLHF.

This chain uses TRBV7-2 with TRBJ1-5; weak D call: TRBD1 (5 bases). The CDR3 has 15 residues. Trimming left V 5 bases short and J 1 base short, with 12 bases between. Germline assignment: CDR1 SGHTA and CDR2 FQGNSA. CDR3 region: CASSPGGGSNQPQHF. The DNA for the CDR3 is TGTGCCAGCAGCCCCGGGGGGGGAAGCAATCAGCCCCAGCATTTT.

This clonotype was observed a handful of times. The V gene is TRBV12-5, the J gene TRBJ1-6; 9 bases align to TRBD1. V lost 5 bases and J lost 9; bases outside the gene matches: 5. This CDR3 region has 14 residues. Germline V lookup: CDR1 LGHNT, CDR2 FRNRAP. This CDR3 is CASGIGTGSSPLHF. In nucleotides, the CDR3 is TGTGCTAGTGGTATCGGGACAGGGAGTTCACCCCTCCACTTT.

CDR3 region: CASSSWTGLVFWELFF. Written as DNA, the CDR3 is TGTGCCAGCAGTTCTTGGACAGGGTTAGTTTTTTGGGAGCTGTTTTTT. The V call is TRBV12-3 or TRBV12-4, the J call TRBJ2-2, with TRBD1 matching 8 bases. Trimming took 4 bases from V and 9 from J; bases not matched to a gene: 13. The CDR3 consists of 16 residues.

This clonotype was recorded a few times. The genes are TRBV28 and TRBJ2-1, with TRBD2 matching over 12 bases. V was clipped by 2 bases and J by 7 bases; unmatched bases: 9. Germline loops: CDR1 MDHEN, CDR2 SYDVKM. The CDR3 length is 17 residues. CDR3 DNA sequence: TGTGCCAGCAGTTTAACACCCGGGACTAGCGGGCAAAATGAGCAGTTCTTC. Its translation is CASSLTPGTSGQNEQFF.

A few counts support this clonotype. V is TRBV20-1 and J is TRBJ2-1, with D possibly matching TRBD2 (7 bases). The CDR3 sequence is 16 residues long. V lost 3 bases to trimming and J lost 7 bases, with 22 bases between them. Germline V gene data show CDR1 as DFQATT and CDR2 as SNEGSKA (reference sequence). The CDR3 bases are TGCAGTGCTAGCACCACACAGGGAGGGAGGACAAATGAGCAGTTCTTC. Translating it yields CSASTTQGGRTNEQFF.

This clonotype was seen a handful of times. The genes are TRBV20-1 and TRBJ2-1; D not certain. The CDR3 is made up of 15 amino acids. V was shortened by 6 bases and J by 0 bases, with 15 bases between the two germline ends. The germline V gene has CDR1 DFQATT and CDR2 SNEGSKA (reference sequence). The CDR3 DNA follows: TGCAGTGCCCCCGGACGGTCAAGCTCCTACAATGAGCAGTTCTTC. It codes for CSAPGRSSSYNEQFF.

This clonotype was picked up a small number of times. The chain's CDR3 is CASSQGSGTEAFF. The CDR3 DNA is TGTGCCAGCAGCCAAGGATCGGGGACTGAAGCTTTCTTT. The chain is built from TRBV3-1 and TRBJ1-1; no clear D gene. Trimming left V 1 base short and J 5 bases short, with 8 bases between. The germline V gene has CDR1 LGHDT and CDR2 YNNKEL (reference sequence). The CDR3 has 13 residues.

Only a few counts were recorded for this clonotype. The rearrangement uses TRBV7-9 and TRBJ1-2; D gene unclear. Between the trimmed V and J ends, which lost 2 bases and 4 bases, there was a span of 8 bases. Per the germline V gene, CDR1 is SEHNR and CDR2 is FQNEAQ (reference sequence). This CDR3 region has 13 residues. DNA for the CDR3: TGTGCCAGCAGCTTATCGGGGAGCTATGGCTACACCTTC. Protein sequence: CASSLSGSYGYTF.

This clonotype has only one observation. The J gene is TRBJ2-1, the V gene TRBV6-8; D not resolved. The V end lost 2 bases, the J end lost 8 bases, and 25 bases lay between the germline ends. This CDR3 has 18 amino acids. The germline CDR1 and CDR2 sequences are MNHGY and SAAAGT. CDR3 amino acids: CASSYPSDYPSKFHEQFF. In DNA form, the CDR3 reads TGTGCCAGCAGTTACCCGAGCGATTACCCTTCCAAGTTCCATGAGCAGTTCTTC.

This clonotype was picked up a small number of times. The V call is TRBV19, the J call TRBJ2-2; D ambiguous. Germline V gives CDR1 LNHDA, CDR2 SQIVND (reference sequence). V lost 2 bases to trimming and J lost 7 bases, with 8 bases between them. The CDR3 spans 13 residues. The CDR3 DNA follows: TGTGCCAGTAGTATAAGGAACGGCGGGGAGCTGTTTTTT. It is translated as CASSIRNGGELFF.

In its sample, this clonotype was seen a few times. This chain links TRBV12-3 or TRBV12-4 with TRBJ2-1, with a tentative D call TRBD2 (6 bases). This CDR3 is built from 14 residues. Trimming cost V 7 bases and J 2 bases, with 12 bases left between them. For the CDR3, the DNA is TGTGCCAGCAACCAGGCGGGACCCTACAATGAGCAGTTCTTC. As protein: CASNQAGPYNEQFF.

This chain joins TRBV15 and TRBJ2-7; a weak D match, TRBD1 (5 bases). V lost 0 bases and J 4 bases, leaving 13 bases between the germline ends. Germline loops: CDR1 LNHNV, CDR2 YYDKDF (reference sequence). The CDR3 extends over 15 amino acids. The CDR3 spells CATSRDRAIGYEQYF. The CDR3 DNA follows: TGTGCCACCAGCAGAGACAGGGCCATAGGGTACGAGCAGTACTTC.

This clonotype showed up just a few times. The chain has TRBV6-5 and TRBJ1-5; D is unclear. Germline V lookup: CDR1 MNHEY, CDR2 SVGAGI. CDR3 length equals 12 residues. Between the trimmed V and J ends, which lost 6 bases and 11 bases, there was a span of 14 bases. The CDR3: CASRPNSGTQHF. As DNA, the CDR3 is TGTGCCAGCAGGCCGAACTCGGGGACCCAGCATTTT.

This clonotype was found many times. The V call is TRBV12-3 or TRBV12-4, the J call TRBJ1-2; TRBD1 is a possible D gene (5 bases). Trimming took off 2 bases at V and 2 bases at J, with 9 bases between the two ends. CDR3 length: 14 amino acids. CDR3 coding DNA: TGTGCCAGCAGTTTAAATCAGGGAAACTATGGCTACACCTTC. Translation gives CASSLNQGNYGYTF.

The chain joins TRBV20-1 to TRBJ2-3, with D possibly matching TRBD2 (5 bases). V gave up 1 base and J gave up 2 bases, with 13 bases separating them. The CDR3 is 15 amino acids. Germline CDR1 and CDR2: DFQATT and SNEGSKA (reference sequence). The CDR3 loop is CSARAFSAVTDTQYF. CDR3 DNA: TGCAGTGCTAGAGCCTTTAGCGCGGTCACAGATACGCAGTATTTT.